This T cell receptor (beta chain) emerged from a study of blood T cell repertoires in COVID-19. For the study at large: The samples span acute and convalescent COVID-19 from the United States, Italy and Spain. PBMCs, B-cell-depleted T cells, or T cells were the source of the cDNA or gDNA that made up the material.

Source study methods: Amplification with reference gene primers provided the estimates of nucleated cell counts. Sequenced by immunoSEQ multiplex PCR; TCRdb stores in-frame clones only, minus some. D and trimming were read from the DNA, whereas the V and J calls and clone size are those reported in that table. This sample has some 150,000 clones, with about 86% found just once. The CDR3 loop spans 12 amino acids. V was pared by 3 bases and J by 9 bases, with 3 bases of the junction left unmatched. The receptor was isolated from a woman aged 60-75 years with acute or convalescent COVID-19. This chain connects TRBV12-3 or TRBV12-4 to TRBJ2-7; 9 bases are shared with TRBD2. Sequencing was done on a sample of peripheral blood. The CDR3 loop is CASSFDSGRQYF. CDR3 DNA sequence: TGTGCCAGCAGTTTCGATAGCGGGAGGCAGTACTTC.